What follows are 28 T cell receptor beta chains derived from one specimen sequenced in a study of blood T cell repertoires in COVID-19. Generated by immunoSEQ multiplex PCR, the TCRdb table keeps only in-frame clones and is missing some. The sample includes roughly 290,000 clones, 75% to 90% of them seen just once. The sample taken for sequencing was peripheral blood. All receptors derive from a woman in her twenties or thirties who had recovered from COVID-19.

V is TRBV9 and J is TRBJ2-3, with 9 bases that match TRBD1. CDR1 and CDR2 (germline): SGDLS, YYNGEE. V shed 0 bases and J 2 bases; nucleotides not matched to a gene: 7. The CDR3 runs 17 residues. The CDR3 DNA reads TGTGCCAGCAGCGTAGCCCAGGGACAGGGTGACACAGATACGCAGTATTTT. This codes for CASSVAQGQGDTDTQYF.

The chain couples TRBV5-1 to TRBJ2-7, with 13 nucleotides matching TRBD2. This CDR3 is 15 amino acids long. Unmatched junction bases numbered 7, after V lost 4 bases and J lost 6 bases. CDR1 and CDR2 from the germline V gene are SGHRS and YFSETQ. The CDR3 is CASSPGTSGTSEQYF. The DNA for the CDR3 is TGCGCCAGCAGCCCCGGGACTAGCGGGACTTCCGAGCAGTACTTC.

V gene TRBV28 combines with J gene TRBJ2-7, with D perhaps TRBD2 (5 bases). The V end lost 2 bases, the J end lost 3 bases, and 11 bases lay between the germline ends. The CDR3 covers 14 residues. From germline, CDR1 is MDHEN and CDR2 SYDVKM. DNA for the CDR3: TGTGCCAGCAGTTTAGAGGGAGTGGACTACGAGCAGTACTTC. This translates into CASSLEGVDYEQYF.

The chain is built from TRBV6-2 or TRBV6-3 and TRBJ2-1, with TRBD1 matching 8 bases. This CDR3 has 16 amino acids. CDR1 and CDR2 (germline): MNHEY, SVGEGT. V dropped 4 bases and J dropped 0; count of bases not matched to a gene: 5. CDR3 region: CASSWYRGSSYNEQFF. The CDR3 DNA reads TGTGCCAGCAGTTGGTACAGGGGGAGCTCCTACAATGAGCAGTTCTTC.

The chain couples TRBV5-1 to TRBJ2-7; 10 bases are a match to TRBD2. Trimming removed 0 bases from V and 7 bases from J; junction bases left unmatched: 4. The CDR3 extends over 14 amino acids. Germline CDR1 and CDR2: SGHRS and YFSETQ. The CDR3 DNA sequence: TGCGCCAGCAGCTTGGGTCTAGCGGGGGAAGAGCAGTACTTC. Translating gives CASSLGLAGEEQYF.

The chain joins TRBV5-1 to TRBJ1-2; D call uncertain. Germline V gives CDR1 SGHRS, CDR2 YFSETQ. Between the trimmed V and J ends, which lost 0 bases and 10 bases, there was a span of 10 bases. CDR3 length: 12 amino acids. CDR3 residues: CASSLGPLNYTF. CDR3 coding DNA: TGCGCCAGCAGCTTGGGTCCGTTAAACTACACCTTC.

This clone was detected once. The J gene is TRBJ2-1, the V gene TRBV10-3; D is possibly TRBD2 (5 bases). CDR1 and CDR2 from the germline V gene are ENHRY and SYGVKD. The CDR3 length is 11 residues. Trimming left V 10 bases short and J 3 bases short, with 7 bases between. The CDR3 nucleotides read TGTGCCACCGAGGGCTACAATGAGCAGTTCTTC. This gives the protein CATEGYNEQFF.

In its sample, this clone was seen a few times. CDR3 amino acids: CASSPSSYEQYF. The CDR3 DNA sequence: TGTGCCAGCTCACCGAGCTCCTACGAGCAGTACTTC. V is TRBV18 and J is TRBJ2-7; no firm D call. The CDR3 totals 12 residues. From germline, CDR1 is KGHSH and CDR2 LQKENI. The V end was cut by 3 bases, the J end by 0 bases, with 3 bases between.

The chain employs TRBV30 and TRBJ1-4; 7 bases match TRBD1. Germline assignment: CDR1 GTSNPN and CDR2 SVGIG (reference sequence). The CDR3 has 13 amino acids. Trimming at V came to 4 bases and at J to 8 bases, leaving 7 bases not matched to a gene. CDR3 bases: TGTGCCTGGAATAGAGGGGGCGGCGAAAAACTGTTTTTT. Protein sequence: CAWNRGGGEKLFF.

The chain combines TRBV12-3 or TRBV12-4 with TRBJ2-5, with 7 bases aligning to TRBD1. The CDR3 is 13 amino acids. The trim removed 7 bases at V and 5 bases at J, leaving 7 bases unmatched. The CDR3 spells CASTAGTEETQYF. For the CDR3, the DNA is TGTGCCAGCACGGCCGGGACAGAGGAGACCCAGTACTTC.

The chain recombines TRBV3-1 (or the pseudogene TRBV3-2) with TRBJ2-2; D unresolved. Germline V gene sequence: CDR1 LGHDT, CDR2 YNNKEL (reference sequence). V lost 0 bases, J lost 3 bases, and 11 bases lay in between. The CDR3 length is 16 residues. The CDR3 reads CASSQDLIRYTGELFF. CDR3 bases: TGTGCCAGCAGCCAAGATCTTATTAGATACACCGGGGAGCTGTTTTTT.

This clone has a single count. The chain couples TRBV4-1 to TRBJ1-5, with D maybe TRBD1 (6 bases). The V and J ends lost 0 bases and 0 bases respectively, with 12 bases between them. CDR1 is MGHRA, CDR2 YSYEKL, per germline. The CDR3 is 17 residues long. The CDR3 DNA follows: TGCGCCAGCAGCCAAGATTTTTGGACAGATAGCAATCAGCCCCAGCATTTT. Translating it yields CASSQDFWTDSNQPQHF.

V and J are TRBV5-5 and TRBJ1-1; D is uncertain. The V gene lost 0 bases and the J gene lost 4 bases, with 4 bases spanning the gap. The CDR3 is made up of 12 amino acids. From germline, CDR1 is SGHKS and CDR2 YYEKEE (reference sequence). The CDR3 coding sequence is TGTGCCAGCAGCTTGGACAGCACTGAAGCTTTCTTT. Amino acid sequence: CASSLDSTEAFF.

CDR3 DNA sequence: TGTGCCAGCAAGGGACAGAGCTCCTACAATGAGCAGTTCTTC. It codes for CASKGQSSYNEQFF. This chain joins TRBV14 and TRBJ2-1; 7 nucleotides line up with TRBD1. The CDR3 covers 14 residues. CDR1 and CDR2 from the germline V gene are SGHDN and FVKESK. V dropped 7 bases and J dropped 0; count of bases not matched to a gene: 3. Full variable domain (remainder filled in from reference TRBV14 and TRBJ2-1): EAGVTQFPSHSVIEKGQTVTLRCDPISGHDNLYWYRRVMGKEIKFLLHFVKESKQDESGMPNNRFLAERTGGTYSTLKVQPAELEDSGVYFCASKGQSSYNEQFFGPGTRLTVL.

This sequence joins TRBV5-6 and TRBJ2-5; D might be TRBD2 (6 bases). CDR3 length equals 17 residues. Germline loops: CDR1 SGHDT, CDR2 YYEEEE. Trimming left V 6 bases short and J 5 bases short, with 26 bases between. This CDR3 reads CASTPFGGRGYGETQYF. CDR3 bases: TGTGCCAGCACCCCCTTCGGGGGTAGGGGTTATGGGGAGACCCAGTACTTC.

V usage is TRBV12-3 or TRBV12-4 and J usage is TRBJ2-7; D is uncertain. Trimming pared 6 bases from V and 3 bases from J, leaving 9 bases between. The CDR3 spans 12 residues. In nucleotides, the CDR3 is TGTGCCAGCAGGTCTCTATTCTACGAGCAGTACTTC. Protein: CASRSLFYEQYF.

The chain has TRBV19 and TRBJ2-7, with a weak D call TRBD2 (5 bases). V was trimmed by 5 bases and J by 5 bases, leaving 7 bases between them. Per the germline V gene, CDR1 is LNHDA and CDR2 is SQIVND (reference sequence). CDR3 length equals 11 residues. The CDR3 spells CASSLGDEQYF. CDR3 DNA: TGTGCCAGTAGTTTGGGAGACGAGCAGTACTTC.

Worth noting for this clone: The sample contains more than one DNA sequence encoding this CDR3. V and J are TRBV24-1 and TRBJ2-3; D is uncertain. The CDR3 totals 12 residues. In germline, CDR1 is KGHDR, CDR2 SFDVKD. Trimming cost V 1 base and J 5 bases, with 3 bases left between them. The CDR3 nucleotides are TGTGCCACCAGTGATTTTAGAGATACGCAGTATTTT. Protein sequence: CATSDFRDTQYF.

This chain uses TRBV3-1 (or the pseudogene TRBV3-2) with TRBJ1-4; tentatively, D is TRBD1 (6 bases). This CDR3 is built from 16 residues. Germline V gives CDR1 LGHDT, CDR2 YNNKEL (reference sequence). Trimming shortened V by 4 bases and J by 0 bases, and 12 bases separated the two germline ends. The CDR3 region has the DNA TGTGCCAGCAGCCTCCAAAGACAGGCAACTAATGAAAAACTGTTTTTT. It codes for CASSLQRQATNEKLFF.

V is TRBV2 and J is TRBJ1-1; tentative D call: TRBD1 (5 bases). V was pared by 4 bases and J by 4 bases, with 16 bases between. Per germline, CDR1 SNHLY and CDR2 FYNNEI. The CDR3 spans 15 residues. DNA for the CDR3: TGTGCCAGCAGTGTTCTTACAGGTATTGGCACTGAAGCTTTCTTT. Translating gives CASSVLTGIGTEAFF.

This clone was recorded a few times. This chain links TRBV27 with TRBJ1-2; TRBD1 matches at 10 bases. V shed 6 bases and J 6 bases; nucleotides not matched to a gene: 10. CDR3 length equals 15 residues. Germline lookup yields CDR1 MNHEY and CDR2 SMNVEV (reference sequence). CDR3: CASRRPDRGQDGYTF. The CDR3 bases are TGTGCCAGCAGGAGGCCCGACAGGGGGCAGGATGGCTACACCTTC.

The rearrangement uses TRBV7-2 and TRBJ2-5; TRBD2 matches at 8 bases. Germline CDR1 and CDR2: SGHTA and FQGNSA. The V segment lost 5 bases and the J segment 4 bases; nucleotides outside the gene matches: 9. The CDR3 has 15 residues. Here the CDR3 DNA reads TGTGCCAGCAGCGAGGAGAGCGGGAGCCGAGAGACCCAGTACTTC. Its protein product is CASSEESGSRETQYF.

The rearrangement joins TRBV7-9 to TRBJ2-1; TRBD2 agrees at 8 bases. V was pared by 4 bases and J by 7 bases, with 12 bases of the junction left unmatched. CDR1 and CDR2 (germline): SEHNR, FQNEAQ (reference sequence). This CDR3 region has 16 residues. Here the CDR3 reads CASSSQRAGEGNEQFF. The CDR3 coding sequence is TGTGCCAGCAGCTCTCAAAGAGCGGGAGAGGGGAATGAGCAGTTCTTC.

The chain employs TRBV7-2 and TRBJ2-7; D is undetermined. The V gene lost 1 base and the J gene lost 5 bases, with 6 bases spanning the gap. Germline loops: CDR1 SGHTA, CDR2 FQGNSA. The CDR3 has 12 amino acids. Here the CDR3 reads CASSLVSDEQYF. The CDR3 DNA reads as TGTGCCAGCAGCTTAGTCAGCGACGAGCAGTACTTC.

This clone has a handful of counts. The rearrangement joins TRBV11-2 to TRBJ2-2, with unresolved D. CDR1 and CDR2 from the germline V gene are SGHAT and FQNNGV. The V and J ends lost 2 bases and 7 bases respectively, with 5 bases between them. This CDR3 has 12 amino acids. CDR3: CASSLWSGELFF. In DNA, the CDR3 is TGTGCCAGCAGCTTATGGAGCGGGGAGCTGTTTTTT. The variable domain in full, completed from reference TRBV11-2 and TRBJ2-2, reads EAGVAQSPRYKIIEKRQSVAFWCNPISGHATLYWYQQILGQGPKLLIQFQNNGVVDDSQLPKDRFSAERLKGVDSTLKIQPAKLEDSAVYLCASSLWSGELFFGEGSRLTVL.

The chain couples TRBV5-4 to TRBJ2-2; D remains ambiguous. Trimming stripped 4 bases from V and 0 bases from J, with 7 bases between. The CDR3 length is 14 residues. In germline, CDR1 is SGHNT, CDR2 YYREEE (reference sequence). The CDR3 DNA reads TGTGCCAGCAGCCCCCCAACGAACACCGGGGAGCTGTTTTTT. This encodes CASSPPTNTGELFF.

This sequence joins TRBV6-1 and TRBJ1-1, with no clear D. This CDR3 is built from 18 residues. CDR1 is MNHNS, CDR2 SASEGT, per germline. V was trimmed by 2 bases and J by 1 base, leaving 20 bases between them. In DNA, the CDR3 is TGTGCCAGCAGTGAATTCTTAGTTAGAGAGGCCGCGAACACTGAAGCTTTCTTT. This encodes CASSEFLVREAANTEAFF.

The chain recombines TRBV30 with TRBJ2-1; D may be TRBD1 (5 bases). The CDR3 is 16 amino acids. Deletions cut 0 bases from V and 1 base from J, with 13 bases between. Germline V CDR1 and CDR2: GTSNPN, SVGIG (reference sequence). This chain's CDR3 is CAWSVYQGGSYNEQFF. The CDR3 DNA follows: TGTGCCTGGAGTGTATACCAGGGTGGGTCCTACAATGAGCAGTTCTTC. Full variable domain (remainder filled in from reference TRBV30 and TRBJ2-1): SQTIHQWPATLVQPVGSPLSLECTVEGTSNPNLYWYRQAAGRGLQLLFYSVGIGQISSEVPQNLSASRPQDRQFILSSKKLLLSDSGFYLCAWSVYQGGSYNEQFFGPGTRLTVL.